This T cell receptor beta chain was retrieved from a study of control samples from healthy donors and cancer patients. The CDR3 consists of 12 residues. CDR1 and CDR2 (germline): KGHSH, LQKENI. V was clipped by 8 bases and J by 3 bases, with 10 bases between them. The method was immunoSEQ multiplex PCR; TCRdb's version includes in-frame clones alone and lacks a portion of them. The sample comprises about 180,000 clones, more than 90% of which are singletons, and 1.1% to 1.5% rests with the top ten. Material for sequencing was blood. This TCR was sampled from a young man in good health. The chain links TRBV18 to TRBJ1-1, with TRBD1 as a possible D gene (5 bases). The CDR3 here is CASPRGDTEAFF. The DNA for the CDR3 is TGTGCCAGCCCCCGGGGGGACACTGAAGCTTTCTTT.